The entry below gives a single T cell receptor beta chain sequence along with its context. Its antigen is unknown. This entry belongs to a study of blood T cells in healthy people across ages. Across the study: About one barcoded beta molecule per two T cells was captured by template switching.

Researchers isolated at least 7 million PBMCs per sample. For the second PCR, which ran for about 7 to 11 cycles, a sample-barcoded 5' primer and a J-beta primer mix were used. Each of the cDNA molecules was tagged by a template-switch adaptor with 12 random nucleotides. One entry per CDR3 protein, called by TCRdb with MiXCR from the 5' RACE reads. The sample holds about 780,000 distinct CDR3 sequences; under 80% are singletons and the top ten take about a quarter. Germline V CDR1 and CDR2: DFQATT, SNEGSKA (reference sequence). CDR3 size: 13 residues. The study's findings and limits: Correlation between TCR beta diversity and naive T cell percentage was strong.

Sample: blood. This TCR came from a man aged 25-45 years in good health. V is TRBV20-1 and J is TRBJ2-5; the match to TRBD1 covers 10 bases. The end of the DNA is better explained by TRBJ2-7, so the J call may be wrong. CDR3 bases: TGCAGTGCCGGAGAGGGACAGGGGTACGAGCAGTACTTC. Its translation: CSAGEGQGYEQYF.